The 14 T cell receptor beta chains reported below all come from one sample, sequenced in a study of memory CD4+ T cells and cytomegalovirus serostatus. Using immunoSEQ multiplex PCR, the repertoire was profiled, and TCRdb retains in-frame clones only, with some absent. The sample shows tens of thousands of clones, 60% to 80% of them seen only once. Single viable CD3+CD4+CD8-CD45RO+ cells were sorted as the memory CD4+ T cells. The sample comprised memory CD4+ T cells from blood. The receptors originated from an adult in good health and CMV-seronegative.

The chain employs TRBV21-1 and TRBJ1-4. TRBV21-1 is a pseudogene locus. CDR3 size: 13 residues. The CDR3 loop is CASLPTTNEKLFF. The CDR3 DNA is TGTGCCAGCCTCCCGACAACTAATGAAAAACTGTTTTTT.

The gene calls are TRBV9 and TRBJ2-2, with TRBD2 as a possible D gene (6 bases). The germline V and J ends were trimmed by 3 bases and 1 base, with 10 bases remaining between them. The CDR3 has 15 residues. The germline gives CDR1 SGDLS, CDR2 YYNGEE. CDR3 residues: CASSAWGVNTGELFF. The CDR3 DNA reads as TGTGCCAGCAGCGCATGGGGGGTGAACACCGGGGAGCTGTTTTTT.

The genes are TRBV11-3 and TRBJ2-2; D possibly corresponds to TRBD2 (6 bases). This CDR3 comprises 15 residues. The V gene lost 5 bases and the J gene lost 4 bases, with 14 bases spanning the gap. Germline values: CDR1 SGHNT, CDR2 YENEEA. The CDR3 is CASSHLVGGTGELFF. The CDR3 nucleotides read TGTGCCAGCAGCCACCTCGTGGGGGGCACCGGGGAGCTGTTTTTT.

The J gene is TRBJ2-1, the V gene TRBV5-1; TRBD2 agrees at 8 bases. The ends lost 4 bases at V and 5 bases at J; junction bases unmatched: 5. The germline V gene encodes CDR1 SGHRS and CDR2 YFSETQ. This CDR3 has 14 residues. The chain's CDR3 is CASSHTLADNEQFF. For the CDR3, the DNA is TGCGCCAGCAGCCACACACTAGCGGACAATGAGCAGTTCTTC.

The rearrangement uses TRBV9 and TRBJ1-3, with D uncertain. CDR1 is SGDLS and CDR2 is YYNGEE in the germline V gene. The CDR3 consists of 14 residues. The V gene lost 2 bases and the J gene lost 0 bases, with 6 bases spanning the gap. The CDR3 reads CASSVFSSGNTIYF. The CDR3 DNA follows: TGTGCCAGCAGCGTTTTCAGCTCTGGAAACACCATATATTTT.

The chain has TRBV7-9 and TRBJ1-4; no clear D gene. The V and J ends lost 3 bases and 8 bases respectively, with 10 bases between them. The CDR3 is made up of 13 amino acids. The V gene's germline CDR1 is SEHNR and CDR2 FQNEAQ (reference sequence). As DNA, the CDR3 is TGTGCCAGCAGCTTGGGGATTTTCGAAAAACTGTTTTTT. It encodes CASSLGIFEKLFF.

This clone was counted only a few times. The chain has TRBV19 and TRBJ1-5, with D unresolved. This CDR3 is 12 amino acids long. CDR1 is LNHDA, CDR2 SQIVND, per germline (reference sequence). Deletions cut 5 bases from V and 8 bases from J, with 10 bases between. CDR3: CASSFGPEPQHF. In DNA form, the CDR3 reads TGTGCCAGTAGTTTCGGGCCGGAGCCCCAGCATTTT.

The CDR3 loop reads CASSFAFAGANVLTF. DNA for the CDR3: TGTGCCAGCAGTTTTGCGTTCGCCGGGGCCAACGTCCTGACTTTC. V gene TRBV28 combines with J gene TRBJ2-6; no reliable D call. The germline gives CDR1 MDHEN, CDR2 SYDVKM. V lost 3 bases and J lost 4, with 10 bases in between. This CDR3 is built from 15 residues.

The V and J genes are TRBV5-1 and TRBJ1-6, with D uncertain. Trimming left V 1 base short and J 5 bases short, with 7 bases between. The V gene's germline CDR1 is SGHRS and CDR2 YFSETQ. The CDR3 covers 14 residues. Here the CDR3 reads CASSLLGDNSPLHF. CDR3 coding DNA: TGCGCCAGCAGCTTGTTGGGAGATAATTCACCCCTCCACTTT.

This clone is a singleton in its sample. The V gene is TRBV6-4, the J gene TRBJ2-3, with D perhaps TRBD2 (7 bases). Germline V lookup: CDR1 MRHNA, CDR2 SNTAGT. The CDR3 loop spans 15 amino acids. The V end was cut by 2 bases, the J end by 0 bases, with 9 bases between. The CDR3 bases are TGTGCCAGCAGTGACGGGGGGGCCAGCACAGATACGCAGTATTTT. Protein sequence: CASSDGGASTDTQYF.

The chain is built from TRBV28 and TRBJ2-7, with D perhaps matching TRBD2 (5 bases). CDR3 length: 11 amino acids. Germline assignment: CDR1 MDHEN and CDR2 SYDVKM. V was pared by 7 bases and J by 3 bases, with 7 bases between. As DNA, the CDR3 is TGTGCCAGCAACGGGAACTACGAGCAGTACTTC. Protein sequence: CASNGNYEQYF.

In nucleotides, the CDR3 is TGTGCCAGCAGCCCCGTCCCGGGAGGCAATCAGCCCCAGCATTTT. Amino acid sequence: CASSPVPGGNQPQHF. V is TRBV6-1 and J is TRBJ1-5; no firm D call. V was trimmed by 6 bases and J by 2 bases, leaving 14 bases between them. The CDR3 contains 15 residues. The germline gives CDR1 MNHNS, CDR2 SASEGT.

Relative to its sample, this clone is medium-sized. CDR3 sequence reads: CASSWTGSADQPQHF. In DNA, the CDR3 is TGTGCCAGCAGCTGGACAGGGAGTGCGGATCAGCCCCAGCATTTT. This sequence joins TRBV6-1 and TRBJ1-5; TRBD1 matches at 8 bases. Unmatched junction bases numbered 9, after V lost 6 bases and J lost 5 bases. Germline CDR1 MNHNS, CDR2 SASEGT. The CDR3 consists of 15 residues.

The CDR3 reads CASSLDPGTEAFF. In DNA, the CDR3 is TGTGCCAGCAGCTTAGATCCTGGGACTGAAGCTTTCTTT. The V call is TRBV7-6, the J call TRBJ1-1, with no clear D. The germline V gene has CDR1 SGHVS and CDR2 FNYEAQ. This CDR3 comprises 13 residues. V dropped 1 base and J dropped 5 bases, with 8 bases sitting between them. The whole variable domain, remainder taken from reference TRBV7-6 and TRBJ1-1, is GAGVSQSPRYKVTKRGQDVALRCDPISGHVSLYWYRQALGQGPEFLTYFNYEAQQDKSGLPNDRFSAERPEGSISTLTIQRTEQRDSAMYRCASSLDPGTEAFFGQGTRLTVV.